This T cell receptor (beta chain) originates from a study of CD4+ T cells in melanoma. Generated by immunoSEQ multiplex PCR, the TCRdb table keeps only in-frame clones and is missing some. The sample contains 13,000 to 15,000 clones, under 80% of which appear only once. Looked up from germline, CDR1 is GTSNPN and CDR2 is SVGIG (reference sequence). Trimming cost V 2 bases and J 0 bases, with 7 bases left between them. The CDR3 contains 13 residues. The table lists this clone with a few counts. No antigen is known for it. Whole-study results and caveats: A reported correlation linked neoantigen-specific CD4+ T cells to CD8+, macrophage and B cell function. Neoantigen-specific CD4+ T cells in melanoma reportedly had diverse differentiation states.

V and J are TRBV30 and TRBJ1-1, with no clear D. What was sequenced was cells from a culture (not recorded whether cultured in vitro). This TCR derives from a human donor with melanoma. The CDR3 here is CAWSPYMNTEAFF. CDR3 nucleotides: TGTGCCTGGAGTCCATACATGAACACTGAAGCTTTCTTT.